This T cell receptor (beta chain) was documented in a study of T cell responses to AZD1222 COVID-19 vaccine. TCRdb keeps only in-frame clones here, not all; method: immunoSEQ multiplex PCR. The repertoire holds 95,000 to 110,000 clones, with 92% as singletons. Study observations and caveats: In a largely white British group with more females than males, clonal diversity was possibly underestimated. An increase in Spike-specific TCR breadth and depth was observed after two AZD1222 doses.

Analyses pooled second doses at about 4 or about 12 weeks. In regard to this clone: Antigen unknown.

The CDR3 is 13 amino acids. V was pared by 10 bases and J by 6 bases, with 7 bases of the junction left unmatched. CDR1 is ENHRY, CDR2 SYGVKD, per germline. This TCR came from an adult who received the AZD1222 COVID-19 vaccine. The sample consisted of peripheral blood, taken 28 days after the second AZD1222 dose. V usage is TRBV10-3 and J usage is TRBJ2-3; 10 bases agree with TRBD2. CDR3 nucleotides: TGTGCCACCCTCTTTAGCGGGGGGGATACGCAGTATTTT. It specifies CATLFSGGDTQYF.